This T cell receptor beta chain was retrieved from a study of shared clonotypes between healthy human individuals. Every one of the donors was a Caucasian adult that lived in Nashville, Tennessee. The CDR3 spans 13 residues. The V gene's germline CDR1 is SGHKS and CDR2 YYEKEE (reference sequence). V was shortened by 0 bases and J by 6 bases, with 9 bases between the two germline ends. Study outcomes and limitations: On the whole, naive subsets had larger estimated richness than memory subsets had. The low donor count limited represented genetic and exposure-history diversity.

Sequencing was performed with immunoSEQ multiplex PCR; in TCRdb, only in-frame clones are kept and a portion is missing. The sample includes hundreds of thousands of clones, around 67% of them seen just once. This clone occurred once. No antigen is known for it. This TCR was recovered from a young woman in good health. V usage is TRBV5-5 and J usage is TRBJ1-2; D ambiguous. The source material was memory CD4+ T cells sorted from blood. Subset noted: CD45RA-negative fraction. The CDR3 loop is CASSLDSGDGYTF. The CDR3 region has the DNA TGTGCCAGCAGCTTGGATTCCGGGGATGGCTACACCTTC.